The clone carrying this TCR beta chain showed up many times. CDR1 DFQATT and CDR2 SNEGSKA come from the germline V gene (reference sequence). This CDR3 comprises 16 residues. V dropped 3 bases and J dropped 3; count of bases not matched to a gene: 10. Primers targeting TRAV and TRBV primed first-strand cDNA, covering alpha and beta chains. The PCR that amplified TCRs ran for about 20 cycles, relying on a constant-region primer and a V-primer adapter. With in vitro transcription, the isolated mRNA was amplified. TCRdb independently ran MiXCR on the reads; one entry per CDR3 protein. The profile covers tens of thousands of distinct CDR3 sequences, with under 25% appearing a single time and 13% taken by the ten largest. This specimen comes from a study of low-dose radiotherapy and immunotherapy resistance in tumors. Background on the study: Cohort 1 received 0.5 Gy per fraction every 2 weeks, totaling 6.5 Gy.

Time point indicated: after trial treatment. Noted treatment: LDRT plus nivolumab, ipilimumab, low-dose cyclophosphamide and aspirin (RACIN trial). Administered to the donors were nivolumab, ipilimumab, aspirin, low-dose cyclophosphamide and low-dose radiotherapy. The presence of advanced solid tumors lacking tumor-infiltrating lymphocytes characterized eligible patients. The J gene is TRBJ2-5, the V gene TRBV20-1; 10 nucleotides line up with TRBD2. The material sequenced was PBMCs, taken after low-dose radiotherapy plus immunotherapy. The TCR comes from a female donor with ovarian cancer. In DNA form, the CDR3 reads TGCAGTGCTAGCCCTTACCGGACTAGCGGAAAAGAGACCCAGTACTTC. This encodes CSASPYRTSGKETQYF.